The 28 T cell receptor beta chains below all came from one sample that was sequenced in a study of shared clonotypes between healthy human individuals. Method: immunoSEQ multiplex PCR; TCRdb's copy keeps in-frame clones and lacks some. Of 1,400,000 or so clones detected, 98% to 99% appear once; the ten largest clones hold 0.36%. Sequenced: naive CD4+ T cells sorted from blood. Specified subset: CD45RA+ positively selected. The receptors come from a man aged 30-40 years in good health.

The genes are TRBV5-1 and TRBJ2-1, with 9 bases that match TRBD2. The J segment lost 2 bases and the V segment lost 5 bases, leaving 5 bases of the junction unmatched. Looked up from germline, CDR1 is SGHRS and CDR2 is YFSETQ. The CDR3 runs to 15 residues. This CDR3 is CASSSGTSTYNEQFF. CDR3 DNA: TGCGCCAGCAGTTCCGGGACTAGCACCTACAATGAGCAGTTCTTC.

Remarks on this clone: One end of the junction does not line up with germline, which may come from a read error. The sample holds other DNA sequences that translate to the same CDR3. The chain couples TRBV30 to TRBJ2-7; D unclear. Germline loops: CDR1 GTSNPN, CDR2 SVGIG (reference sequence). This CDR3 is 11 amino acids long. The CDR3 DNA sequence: TGTGCTTGGAGTGTACTCCACGAGCAGTACTTC. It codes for CAWSVLHEQYF.

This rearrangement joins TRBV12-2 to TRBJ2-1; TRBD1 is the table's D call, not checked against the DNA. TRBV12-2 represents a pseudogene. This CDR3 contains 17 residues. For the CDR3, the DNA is TGTGCAAGTCGCTTACCCTCCGGACAGGGTACCTACAATGAGCAGTTCTTC. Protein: CASRLPSGQGTYNEQFF.

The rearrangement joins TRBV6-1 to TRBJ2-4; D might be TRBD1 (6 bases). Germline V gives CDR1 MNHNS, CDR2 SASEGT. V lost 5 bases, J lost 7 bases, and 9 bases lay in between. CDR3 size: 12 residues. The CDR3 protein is CASSSDRNIQYF. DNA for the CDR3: TGTGCCAGCAGTTCCGACAGGAACATTCAGTACTTC.

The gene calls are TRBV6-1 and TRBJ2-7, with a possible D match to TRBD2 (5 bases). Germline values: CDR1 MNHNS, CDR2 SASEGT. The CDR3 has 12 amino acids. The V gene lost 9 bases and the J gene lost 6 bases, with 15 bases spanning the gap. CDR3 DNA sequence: TGTGCCAGACGGAGGTGTCTCCCCGAGCAGTACTTC. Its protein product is CARRRCLPEQYF.

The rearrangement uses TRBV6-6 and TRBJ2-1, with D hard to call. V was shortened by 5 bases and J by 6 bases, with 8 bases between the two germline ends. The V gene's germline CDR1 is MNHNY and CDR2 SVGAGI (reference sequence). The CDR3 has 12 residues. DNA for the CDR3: TGTGCCAGCAGTAGGCAGACCAATGAGCAGTTCTTC. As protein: CASSRQTNEQFF.

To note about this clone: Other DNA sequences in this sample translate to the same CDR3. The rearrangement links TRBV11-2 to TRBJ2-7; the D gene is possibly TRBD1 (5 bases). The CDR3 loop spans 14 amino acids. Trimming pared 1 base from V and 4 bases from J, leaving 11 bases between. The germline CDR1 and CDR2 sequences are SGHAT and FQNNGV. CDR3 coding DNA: TGTGCCAGCAGCTTAGCTCCTAGGGGTTACGAGCAGTACTTC. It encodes CASSLAPRGYEQYF. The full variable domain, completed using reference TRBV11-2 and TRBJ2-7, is EAGVAQSPRYKIIEKRQSVAFWCNPISGHATLYWYQQILGQGPKLLIQFQNNGVVDDSQLPKDRFSAERLKGVDSTLKIQPAKLEDSAVYLCASSLAPRGYEQYFGPGTRLTVT.

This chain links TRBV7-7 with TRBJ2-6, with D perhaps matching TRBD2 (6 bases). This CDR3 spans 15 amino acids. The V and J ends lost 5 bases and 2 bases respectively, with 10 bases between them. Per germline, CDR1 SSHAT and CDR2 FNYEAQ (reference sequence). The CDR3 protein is CASSPPGAGANVLTF. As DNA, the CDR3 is TGTGCCAGCAGCCCCCCGGGGGCTGGGGCCAACGTCCTGACTTTC.

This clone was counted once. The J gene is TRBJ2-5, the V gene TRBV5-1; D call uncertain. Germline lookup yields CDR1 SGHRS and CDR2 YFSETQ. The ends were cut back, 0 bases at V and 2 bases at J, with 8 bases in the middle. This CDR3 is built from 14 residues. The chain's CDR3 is CASSLEGKQETQYF. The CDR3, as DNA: TGCGCCAGCAGCTTGGAGGGTAAACAAGAGACCCAGTACTTC.

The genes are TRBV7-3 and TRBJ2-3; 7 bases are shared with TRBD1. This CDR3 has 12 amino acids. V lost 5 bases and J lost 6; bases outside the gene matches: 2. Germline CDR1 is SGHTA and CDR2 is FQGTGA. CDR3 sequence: CASSPQGDTQYF. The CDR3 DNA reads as TGTGCCAGCAGCCCACAGGGGGATACGCAGTATTTT.

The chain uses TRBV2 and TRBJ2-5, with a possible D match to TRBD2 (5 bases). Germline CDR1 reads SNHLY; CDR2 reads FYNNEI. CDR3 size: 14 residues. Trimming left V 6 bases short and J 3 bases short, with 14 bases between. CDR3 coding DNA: TGTGCCAGCAGCACCACTAGGATGGAAGAGACCCAGTACTTC. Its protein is CASSTTRMEETQYF.

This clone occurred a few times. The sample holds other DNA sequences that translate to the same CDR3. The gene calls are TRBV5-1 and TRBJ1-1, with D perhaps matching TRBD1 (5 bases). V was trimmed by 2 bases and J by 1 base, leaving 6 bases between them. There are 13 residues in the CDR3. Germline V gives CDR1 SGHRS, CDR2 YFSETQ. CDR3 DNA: TGCGCCAGCAGCTTTGGGGGGAACACTGAAGCTTTCTTT. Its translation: CASSFGGNTEAFF.

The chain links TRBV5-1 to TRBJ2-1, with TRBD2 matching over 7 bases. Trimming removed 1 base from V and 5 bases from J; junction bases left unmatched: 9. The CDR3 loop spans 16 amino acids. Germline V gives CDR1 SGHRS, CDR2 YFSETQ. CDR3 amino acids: CASSLFDPSGDNEQFF. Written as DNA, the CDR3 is TGCGCCAGCAGCTTGTTTGATCCTAGCGGAGACAATGAGCAGTTCTTC.

The CDR3 loop reads CSDNSADTQYF. CDR3 DNA sequence: TGCAGTGACAATAGCGCAGATACGCAGTATTTT. The chain has TRBV20-1 and TRBJ2-3; D is perhaps TRBD2 (5 bases). The V end lost 7 bases, the J end lost 4 bases, and 9 bases lay between the germline ends. The CDR3 is made up of 11 amino acids. Germline V gives CDR1 DFQATT, CDR2 SNEGSKA (reference sequence).

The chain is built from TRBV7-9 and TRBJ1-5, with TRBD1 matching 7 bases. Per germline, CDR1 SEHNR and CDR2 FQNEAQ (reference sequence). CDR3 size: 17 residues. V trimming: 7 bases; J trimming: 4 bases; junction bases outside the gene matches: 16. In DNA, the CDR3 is TGTGCCAGCACCGAAACCGCAAACAGGGGTACAAATCAGCCCCAGCATTTT. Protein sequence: CASTETANRGTNQPQHF.

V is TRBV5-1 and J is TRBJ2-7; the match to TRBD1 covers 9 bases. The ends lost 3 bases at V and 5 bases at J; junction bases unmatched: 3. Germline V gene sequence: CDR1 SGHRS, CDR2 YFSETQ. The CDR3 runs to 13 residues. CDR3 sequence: CASSWGQGNEQYF. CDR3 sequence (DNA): TGCGCCAGCAGCTGGGGACAGGGTAACGAGCAGTACTTC.

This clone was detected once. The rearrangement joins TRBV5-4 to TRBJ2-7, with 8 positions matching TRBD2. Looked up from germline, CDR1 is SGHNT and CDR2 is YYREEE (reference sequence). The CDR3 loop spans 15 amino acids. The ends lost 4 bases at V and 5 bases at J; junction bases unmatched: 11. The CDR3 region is CASSLPGLGLNEQYF. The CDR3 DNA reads TGTGCCAGCAGCCTTCCGGGACTAGGTCTTAACGAGCAGTACTTC.

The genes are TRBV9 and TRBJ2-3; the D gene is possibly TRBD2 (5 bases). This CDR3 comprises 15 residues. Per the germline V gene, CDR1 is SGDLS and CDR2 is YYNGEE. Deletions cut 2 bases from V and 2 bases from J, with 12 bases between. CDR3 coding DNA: TGTGCCAGCAGCGTTTCGGAGCGGATCACAGATACGCAGTATTTT. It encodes CASSVSERITDTQYF.

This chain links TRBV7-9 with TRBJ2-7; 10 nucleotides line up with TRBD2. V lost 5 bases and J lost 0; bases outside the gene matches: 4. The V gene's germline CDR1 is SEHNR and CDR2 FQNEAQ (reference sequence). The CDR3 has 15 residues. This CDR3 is CASSRRLAGSYEQYF. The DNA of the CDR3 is TGTGCCAGCAGCCGGCGACTAGCGGGCTCCTACGAGCAGTACTTC.

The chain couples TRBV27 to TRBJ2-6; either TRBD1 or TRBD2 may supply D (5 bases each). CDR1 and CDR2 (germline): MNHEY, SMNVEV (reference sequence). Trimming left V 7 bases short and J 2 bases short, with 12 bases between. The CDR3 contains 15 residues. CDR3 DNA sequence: TGTGCCAGCACTTCCGGGACGGCTGGGGCCAACGTCCTGACTTTC. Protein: CASTSGTAGANVLTF. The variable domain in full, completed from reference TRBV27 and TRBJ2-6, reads EAQVTQNPRYLITVTGKKLTVTCSQNMNHEYMSWYRQDPGLGLRQIYYSMNVEVTDKGDVPEGYKVSRKEKRNFPLILESPSPNQTSLYFCASTSGTAGANVLTFGAGSRLTVL.

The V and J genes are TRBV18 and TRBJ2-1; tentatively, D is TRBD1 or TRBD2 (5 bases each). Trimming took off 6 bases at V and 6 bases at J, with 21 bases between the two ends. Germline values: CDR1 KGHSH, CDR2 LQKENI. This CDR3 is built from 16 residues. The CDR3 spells CASSLMGDQNANEQFF. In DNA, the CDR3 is TGTGCCAGCTCCCTCATGGGGGACCAGAACGCCAATGAGCAGTTCTTC.

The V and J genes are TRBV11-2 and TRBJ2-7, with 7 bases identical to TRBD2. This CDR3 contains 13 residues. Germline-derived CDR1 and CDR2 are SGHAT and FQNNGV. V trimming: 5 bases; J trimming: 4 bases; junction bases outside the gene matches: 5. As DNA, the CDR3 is TGTGCCAGCAGCCGGACTAGGATATACGAGCAGTACTTC. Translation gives CASSRTRIYEQYF.

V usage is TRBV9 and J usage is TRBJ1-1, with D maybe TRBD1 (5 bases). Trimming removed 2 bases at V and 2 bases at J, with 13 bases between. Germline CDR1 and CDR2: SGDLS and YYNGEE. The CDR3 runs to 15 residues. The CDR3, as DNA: TGTGCCAGCAGCGTCACGCCGACAGAAAACACTGAAGCTTTCTTT. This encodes CASSVTPTENTEAFF. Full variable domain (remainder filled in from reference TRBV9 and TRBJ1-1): DSGVTQTPKHLITATGQRVTLRCSPRSGDLSVYWYQQSLDQGLQFLIQYYNGEERAKGNILERFSAQQFPDLHSELNLSSLELGDSALYFCASSVTPTENTEAFFGQGTRLTVV.

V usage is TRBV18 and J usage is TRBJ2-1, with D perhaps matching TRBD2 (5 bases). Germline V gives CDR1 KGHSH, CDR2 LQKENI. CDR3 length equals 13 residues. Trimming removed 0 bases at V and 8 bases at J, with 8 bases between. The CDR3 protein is CASSPPLAYEQFF. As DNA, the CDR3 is TGTGCCAGCTCACCACCTCTAGCTTATGAGCAGTTCTTC.

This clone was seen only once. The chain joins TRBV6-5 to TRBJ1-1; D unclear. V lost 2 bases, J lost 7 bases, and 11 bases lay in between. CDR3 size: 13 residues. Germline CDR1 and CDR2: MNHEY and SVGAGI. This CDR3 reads CASSYTKGVEAFF. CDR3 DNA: TGTGCCAGCAGTTACACCAAGGGAGTTGAAGCTTTCTTT.

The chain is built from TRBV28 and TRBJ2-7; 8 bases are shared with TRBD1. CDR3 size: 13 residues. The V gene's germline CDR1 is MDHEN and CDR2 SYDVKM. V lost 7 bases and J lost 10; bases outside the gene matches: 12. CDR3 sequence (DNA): TGTGCCAGCACCAGGGGACAGGAGGTCATCCAGTACTTC. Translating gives CASTRGQEVIQYF.

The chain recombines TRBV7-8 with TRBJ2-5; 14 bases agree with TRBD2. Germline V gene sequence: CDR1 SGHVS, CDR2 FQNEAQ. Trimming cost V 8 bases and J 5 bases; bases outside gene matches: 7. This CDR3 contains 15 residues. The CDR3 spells CASGTSGSSAETQYF. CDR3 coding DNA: TGTGCCAGCGGGACTAGCGGGAGCTCAGCCGAGACCCAGTACTTC.

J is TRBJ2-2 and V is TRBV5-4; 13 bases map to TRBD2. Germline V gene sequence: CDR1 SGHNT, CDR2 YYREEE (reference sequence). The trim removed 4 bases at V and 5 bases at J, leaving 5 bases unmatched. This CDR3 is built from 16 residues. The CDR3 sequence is CASSPGTSGTTGELFF. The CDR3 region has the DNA TGTGCCAGCAGCCCCGGGACTAGCGGGACTACCGGGGAGCTGTTTTTT.